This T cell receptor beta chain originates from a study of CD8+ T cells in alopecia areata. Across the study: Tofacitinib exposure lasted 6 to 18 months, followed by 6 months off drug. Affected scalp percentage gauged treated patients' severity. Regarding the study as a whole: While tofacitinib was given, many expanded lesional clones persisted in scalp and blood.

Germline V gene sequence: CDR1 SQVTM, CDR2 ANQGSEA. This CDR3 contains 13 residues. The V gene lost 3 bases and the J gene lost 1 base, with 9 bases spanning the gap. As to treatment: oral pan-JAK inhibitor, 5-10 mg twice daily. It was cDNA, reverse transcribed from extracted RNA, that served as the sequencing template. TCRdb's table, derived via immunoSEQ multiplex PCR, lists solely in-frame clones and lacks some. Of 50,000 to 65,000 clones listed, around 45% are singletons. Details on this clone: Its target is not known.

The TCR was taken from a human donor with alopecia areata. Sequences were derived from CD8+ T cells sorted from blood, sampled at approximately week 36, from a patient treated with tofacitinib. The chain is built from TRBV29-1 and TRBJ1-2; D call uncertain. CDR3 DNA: TGCAGCGTTGAGACACCGGATAACTATGGCTACACCTTC. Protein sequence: CSVETPDNYGYTF.